These 26 T cell receptor beta chains originate from one sample sequenced in a study of CD8 T cells in ankylosing spondylitis. TCRdb fed the 5' RACE reads into MiXCR, producing one record per CDR3 protein. The sample has roughly 250,000 distinct CDR3 sequences; about 11% are singletons. Specimen: blood, either unsorted or a sorted T cell fraction (not recorded which). The receptors stem from a male donor with ankylosing spondylitis or in good health (not recorded which).

This clonotype came up many times. The CDR3 coding sequence is TGTGCCAGCAGCCGACGACGGGGGCCGGGACCGAACACCGGGGAGCTGTTTTTT. This encodes CASSRRRGPGPNTGELFF. This chain connects TRBV4-2 to TRBJ2-2; perhaps D is TRBD1 or TRBD2 (6 bases each). The CDR3 contains 18 residues. V was shortened by 4 bases and J by 0 bases, with 18 bases between the two germline ends. Germline V gene sequence: CDR1 LGHNA, CDR2 YNFKEQ.

This clonotype came up many times. This chain connects TRBV5-1 to TRBJ2-2, with D maybe TRBD2 (6 bases). V gave up 4 bases and J gave up 4 bases, with 14 bases separating them. CDR1 SGHRS and CDR2 YFSETQ come from the germline V gene. This CDR3 comprises 15 residues. CDR3 sequence reads: CASSIFQAGTGELFF. CDR3 nucleotides: TGCGCCAGCAGCATCTTCCAAGCGGGCACCGGGGAGCTGTTTTTT.

This clonotype came up a few times. The rearrangement uses TRBV28 and TRBJ2-5, with D perhaps matching TRBD2 (6 bases). The V gene's germline CDR1 is MDHEN and CDR2 SYDVKM. Deletions cut 6 bases from V and 3 bases from J, with 20 bases between. The CDR3 consists of 16 residues. The CDR3 nucleotides read TGTGCCAGCAGAACGGATGTAGCTAGCGTAGAAGAGACCCAGTACTTC. Protein product: CASRTDVASVEETQYF. The full variable domain, its missing parts supplied by reference TRBV28 and TRBJ2-5, is DVKVTQSSRYLVKRTGEKVFLECVQDMDHENMFWYRQDPGLGLRLIYFSYDVKMKEKGDIPEGYSVSREKKERFSLILESASTNQTSMYLCASRTDVASVEETQYFGPGTRLLVL.

At least ten counts were recorded for this clonotype. The J gene is TRBJ2-1, the V gene TRBV27; D ambiguous. This CDR3 is 13 amino acids long. Germline loops: CDR1 MNHEY, CDR2 SMNVEV (reference sequence). Trimming removed 1 base from V and 10 bases from J, with 11 bases in between. CDR3 DNA sequence: TGTGCCAGCAGTTTATTGCCTTTTCACGAGCAGTTCTTC. This translates into CASSLLPFHEQFF.

This clonotype was seen more than once but under ten times. The chain employs TRBV7-2 and TRBJ1-6, with D unresolved. The CDR3 totals 14 residues. Trimming cost V 2 bases and J 9 bases, with 11 bases left between them. Germline loops: CDR1 SGHTA, CDR2 FQGNSA. As DNA, the CDR3 is TGTGCCAGCAGCTTAAGGGTCCCGACTTCACCCCTCCACTTT. It codes for CASSLRVPTSPLHF.

This clonotype was picked up a small number of times. The chain recombines TRBV7-8 with TRBJ2-7; TRBD1 might be the D (6 bases). The CDR3 length is 15 residues. Germline-derived CDR1 and CDR2 are SGHVS and FQNEAQ. Between the trimmed V and J ends, which lost 1 base and 6 bases, there was a span of 16 bases. The CDR3 region has the DNA TGTGCCAGCAGCTTAGGTACAGGGAAAACGCGCGAGCAGTACTTC. This sequence encodes CASSLGTGKTREQYF. Together with reference TRBV7-8 and TRBJ2-7, the CDR3 gives the full variable domain: GAGVSQSPRYKVAKRGQDVALRCDPISGHVSLFWYQQALGQGPEFLTYFQNEAQLDKSGLPSDRFFAERPEGSVSTLKIQRTQQEDSAVYLCASSLGTGKTREQYFGPGTRLTVT.

This clonotype occurred many times. The chain's CDR3 is CASSPGGSYNEQFF. The DNA for the CDR3 is TGTGCCAGCAGCCCAGGGGGATCCTACAATGAGCAGTTCTTC. The rearrangement uses TRBV14 and TRBJ2-1; 7 bases match TRBD1. This CDR3 contains 14 residues. Germline V CDR1 and CDR2: SGHDN, FVKESK. V lost 4 bases and J lost 1; bases outside the gene matches: 1.

The CDR3 region has the DNA TGTGCCAGCAGTTTGAGGGGAGGCAACACCATATATTTT. Translated, it gives CASSLRGGNTIYF. The rearrangement uses TRBV27 and TRBJ1-3; D perhaps matches TRBD1 (5 bases). In germline, CDR1 is MNHEY, CDR2 SMNVEV (reference sequence). CDR3 length: 13 amino acids. V was trimmed by 3 bases and J by 7 bases, leaving 10 bases between them.

The chain uses TRBV7-9 and TRBJ2-2; TRBD1 matches 7 bases. Germline values: CDR1 SEHNR, CDR2 FQNEAQ (reference sequence). CDR3 length equals 15 residues. V lost 6 bases and J lost 5; bases outside the gene matches: 9. In nucleotides, the CDR3 is TGTGCCAGCAGTTCACACAGGGGCGGGACCGGGGAGCTGTTTTTT. This codes for CASSSHRGGTGELFF.

This clonotype occurred many times. V gene TRBV7-9 combines with J gene TRBJ1-1; D remains ambiguous. The CDR3 is 13 residues long. Germline V lookup: CDR1 SEHNR, CDR2 FQNEAQ (reference sequence). V lost 7 bases and J lost 0, with 9 bases in between. The CDR3 loop is CASTPGLNTEAFF. As DNA, the CDR3 is TGTGCCAGCACCCCCGGCCTGAACACTGAAGCTTTCTTT.

This clonotype was counted many times. The chain has TRBV12-3 or TRBV12-4 and TRBJ1-2; 9 nucleotides match TRBD1. This CDR3 comprises 14 residues. With 6 bases clipped from V and 8 bases from J, the junction kept 10 bases outside the gene matches. CDR3 bases: TGTGCCAGCAGAGTGACCGGGACAGGGACAGGCTACACCTTC. This codes for CASRVTGTGTGYTF.

This clonotype was recorded many times. The CDR3 is CASSLWGTGPYNEQFF. Here the CDR3 DNA reads TGTGCCAGCAGCTTATGGGGGACAGGTCCCTACAATGAGCAGTTCTTC. The chain recombines TRBV7-2 with TRBJ2-1, with TRBD1 matching 8 bases. J lost 2 bases, V lost 2 bases, and 5 bases had no gene match. Per the germline V gene, CDR1 is SGHTA and CDR2 is FQGNSA. This CDR3 is 16 amino acids long.

This clonotype was counted ten times or more. The CDR3 is CSAPRLAEGDNEQFF. DNA for the CDR3: TGCAGTGCTCCCCGACTAGCGGAGGGGGACAATGAGCAGTTCTTC. The gene calls are TRBV20-1 and TRBJ2-1, with 9 bases that match TRBD2. The CDR3 runs to 15 residues. The V gene end was trimmed by 5 bases and the J gene end by 5 bases; junction bases not matched to a gene: 10. CDR1 and CDR2 from the germline V gene are DFQATT and SNEGSKA (reference sequence).

In its sample, this clonotype was seen many times. The chain is built from TRBV6-5 and TRBJ2-2; the D is unclear. V gave up 4 bases and J gave up 4 bases, with 16 bases separating them. Germline CDR1 MNHEY, CDR2 SVGAGI. This CDR3 contains 16 residues. The CDR3 DNA reads TGTGCCAGCAGTTCACCCGGATCTAAGGGCACCGGGGAGCTGTTTTTT. Translating it yields CASSSPGSKGTGELFF.

This chain uses TRBV29-1 with TRBJ1-1; D call uncertain. The CDR3 loop spans 12 amino acids. Germline V gives CDR1 SQVTM, CDR2 ANQGSEA. V lost 5 bases and J lost 1, with 8 bases in between. CDR3 in DNA: TGCAGCGTTAGGCAGCCGAACACTGAAGCTTTCTTT. Amino acid sequence: CSVRQPNTEAFF. Complete variable domain (other parts from reference TRBV29-1 and TRBJ1-1): SAVISQKPSRDICQRGTSLTIQCQVDSQVTMMFWYRQQPGQSLTLIATANQGSEATYESGFVIDKFPISRPNLTFSTLTVSNMSPEDSSIYLCSVRQPNTEAFFGQGTRLTVV.

This clonotype came up many times. This chain connects TRBV5-1 to TRBJ2-6; TRBD1 matches 7 bases. The CDR3 is made up of 18 amino acids. V lost 0 bases and J lost 0; bases outside the gene matches: 6. The germline CDR1 and CDR2 sequences are SGHRS and YFSETQ. CDR3 in DNA: TGCGCCAGCAGCTTGGAGGGGGCTTCGAGCTCTGGGGCCAACGTCCTGACTTTC. It encodes CASSLEGASSSGANVLTF.

This clonotype was counted only a few times. The rearrangement uses TRBV20-1 and TRBJ1-2; D might be TRBD1 (6 bases). From germline, CDR1 is DFQATT and CDR2 SNEGSKA (reference sequence). Trimming shortened V by 0 bases and J by 3 bases, and 17 bases separated the two germline ends. CDR3 size: 16 residues. The DNA for the CDR3 is TGCAGTGCTAGAGAAGGGGCGGGGGGCGCGCACTATGGCTACACCTTC. Translated, it gives CSAREGAGGAHYGYTF.

J is TRBJ1-2 and V is TRBV29-1; D unresolved. Trimming took 3 bases from V and 7 from J, leaving 15 bases between them. This CDR3 has 13 residues. The germline gives CDR1 SQVTM, CDR2 ANQGSEA. CDR3 loop: CSVDSTGGAGYTF. The CDR3 DNA sequence: TGCAGCGTTGACTCCACGGGAGGAGCTGGCTACACCTTC.

The CDR3 loop is CASSLVEADTQYF. The CDR3 DNA is TGTGCCAGCAGCTTGGTAGAGGCTGATACGCAGTATTTT. The chain has TRBV5-5 and TRBJ2-3; D remains ambiguous. Deletions cut 0 bases from V and 6 bases from J, with 8 bases between. The germline gives CDR1 SGHKS, CDR2 YYEKEE (reference sequence). This CDR3 has 13 residues.

This clonotype was recorded at least ten times. This sequence joins TRBV5-1 and TRBJ2-3; 7 bases are a match to TRBD1. The CDR3 is 13 amino acids. The V segment lost 4 bases and the J segment 4 bases; nucleotides outside the gene matches: 3. Per the germline V gene, CDR1 is SGHRS and CDR2 is YFSETQ. DNA for the CDR3: TGCGCCAGCAGCACAGACAGGGCAGATACGCAGTATTTT. Its protein is CASSTDRADTQYF.

Many counts were recorded for this clonotype. The J gene is TRBJ2-5, the V gene TRBV6-1; D might be TRBD1 or TRBD2, each matching 5 bases. The length of the CDR3 is 16 residues. Per the germline V gene, CDR1 is MNHNS and CDR2 is SASEGT. The germline V and J ends were trimmed by 5 bases and 5 bases, with 21 bases remaining between them. The CDR3 bases are TGTGCCAGCAGTCCCCGGGGCCGGGTTTTTACGGAGACCCAGTACTTC. This translates into CASSPRGRVFTETQYF.

V and J are TRBV20-1 and TRBJ2-3; a possible D gene is TRBD1 (6 bases). The germline V and J ends were trimmed by 6 bases and 2 bases, with 24 bases remaining between them. The CDR3 extends over 17 amino acids. Per the germline V gene, CDR1 is DFQATT and CDR2 is SNEGSKA (reference sequence). In DNA form, the CDR3 reads TGCAGTGCCCCTATGTATTACCGACAGGATACCACAGATACGCAGTATTTT. As protein: CSAPMYYRQDTTDTQYF.

This clonotype occurred many times. The gene calls are TRBV12-3 or TRBV12-4 and TRBJ2-1; 8 nucleotides agree with TRBD2. Losses at the gene ends were 7 bases for V and 7 bases for J; bases not matched to a gene: 9. This CDR3 contains 14 residues. In nucleotides, the CDR3 is TGTGCCAGCACCCCCGGGACTAGTTTTAATGAGCAGTTCTTC. The encoded protein is CASTPGTSFNEQFF.

In this sample, this clonotype turned up many times. V usage is TRBV5-1 and J usage is TRBJ2-5, with a tentative D call TRBD1 (6 bases). Trimming left V 4 bases short and J 3 bases short, with 19 bases between. Germline V gene lookup returns CDR1 SGHRS and CDR2 YFSETQ. There are 16 residues in the CDR3. CDR3 loop: CASSTLERKGEETQYF. CDR3 DNA sequence: TGCGCCAGCAGCACCCTGGAGAGAAAGGGGGAAGAGACCCAGTACTTC.

This clonotype was detected many times. The chain employs TRBV12-3 or TRBV12-4 and TRBJ2-6; unclear D gene. The CDR3 loop spans 17 amino acids. Trimming left V 3 bases short and J 0 bases short, with 12 bases between. CDR3 region: CASSFKIDGSGANVLTF. CDR3 nucleotides: TGTGCCAGCAGTTTCAAAATCGACGGCTCTGGGGCCAACGTCCTGACTTTC.

With respect to this clonotype: A read error may be the cause here, since a much bigger clone is one base away. The chain employs TRBV3-1 and TRBJ2-1; D is uncertain. The CDR3 consists of 13 residues. CDR1 is LGHDT and CDR2 is YNNKEL in the germline V gene (reference sequence). The CDR3 DNA reads as TGTGCCAGCAACCAAGACGGGCACAATGAGCAGTTCTTC. Translating it yields CASNQDGHNEQFF.